The source of this T cell receptor beta chain is a study of blood T cells in healthy people across ages. Healthy Russian Caucasian donors spanned ages about 6 to 100 years. Study-level findings and limits: The unknown donor CMV status may have confounded expanded clonotype changes. Compared with aged donors, long-lived donors showed fewer expanded clones, suggesting selection.

The CDR3 runs to 15 residues. The germline CDR1 and CDR2 sequences are DFQATT and SNEGSKA (reference sequence). Trimming stripped 6 bases from V and 0 bases from J, with 17 bases between. For the second PCR, which ran for about 7 to 11 cycles, a sample-barcoded 5' primer and a J-beta primer mix were used. TCRdb called the 5' RACE reads again in MiXCR, with one record for every CDR3 protein. The profile shows around 1,500,000 distinct CDR3 sequences, 28% of them singletons. A word on this clonotype: The antigen remains unidentified.

This chain joins TRBV20-1 and TRBJ1-1; D ambiguous. This TCR was sampled from a woman in her 30s in good health. Source material: blood. Written as DNA, the CDR3 is TGCAGTGCCCGGACTCGACTCGGGATGAACACTGAAGCTTTCTTT. Protein product: CSARTRLGMNTEAFF.